The 32 T cell receptor beta chains below all came from one sample that was sequenced in a study of shared clonotypes between healthy human individuals. The protocol was immunoSEQ multiplex PCR, while the TCRdb copy is restricted to in-frame clones and leaves out a portion. The table shows millions of clones, with 85% to 95% occurring only once. The sequenced sample was naive CD4+ T cells from PBMCs. As for subset: CD45RA+ positively selected. The receptors here all came from a man younger than 30 in good health. Some clones in this sample may be carry-over from other donors' samples.

The chain uses TRBV30 and TRBJ2-5; D remains unclear. Germline V gene data show CDR1 as GTSNPN and CDR2 as SVGIG (reference sequence). The CDR3 runs to 13 residues. V was shortened by 1 base and J by 5 bases, with 11 bases between the two germline ends. The CDR3 region is CAWSASGVETQYF. CDR3 bases: TGTGCCTGGAGTGCGTCCGGCGTTGAGACCCAGTACTTC. Looking up the rest from reference TRBV30 and TRBJ2-5 gives the full variable domain: SQTIHQWPATLVQPVGSPLSLECTVEGTSNPNLYWYRQAAGRGLQLLFYSVGIGQISSEVPQNLSASRPQDRQFILSSKKLLLSDSGFYLCAWSASGVETQYFGPGTRLLVL.

The gene calls are TRBV7-2 and TRBJ2-5, with TRBD2 matching over 8 bases. The DNA end lines up better with TRBJ2-7; the J call may be wrong. This CDR3 has 15 amino acids. Germline loops: CDR1 SGHTA, CDR2 FQGNSA. CDR3 sequence: CASSSTGGTYYEQYF. CDR3 coding DNA: TGTGCCAGCAGCTCCACGGGAGGGACTTACTACGAGCAGTACTTC.

The CDR3 is CAIRSGEYTGELFF. CDR3 in DNA: TGTGCCATCAGATCAGGGGAGTACACCGGGGAGCTGTTTTTT. The gene calls are TRBV10-3 and TRBJ2-2; the D gene is possibly TRBD1 (6 bases). The length of the CDR3 is 14 residues. V was cut by 6 bases and J by 3 bases, with 11 bases left in between. From germline, CDR1 is ENHRY and CDR2 SYGVKD.

J is TRBJ1-6 and V is TRBV30; 8 bases agree with TRBD1. The CDR3 runs 14 residues. CDR1 and CDR2 (germline): GTSNPN, SVGIG (reference sequence). The V segment lost 6 bases and the J segment 8 bases; nucleotides outside the gene matches: 9. CDR3 amino acids: CACSRTGPHSPLHF. The CDR3 DNA reads as TGTGCCTGTTCGAGGACAGGGCCGCATTCACCCCTCCACTTT.

This rearrangement joins TRBV9 to TRBJ2-3, with 8 bases matching TRBD2. After removal of 3 bases from V and 2 bases from J, the junction contained 14 bases not matched to a gene. CDR1 is SGDLS and CDR2 is YYNGEE in the germline V gene. The CDR3 sequence is 18 residues long. The CDR3 here is CASSAREGKHPLTDTQYF. The CDR3 DNA reads as TGTGCCAGCAGCGCCCGGGAGGGAAAACACCCTCTCACAGATACGCAGTATTTT.

The chain combines TRBV5-6 with TRBJ2-1; 9 nucleotides agree with TRBD2. The CDR3 totals 15 residues. From germline, CDR1 is SGHDT and CDR2 YYEEEE. Unmatched junction bases numbered 4, after V lost 2 bases and J lost 4 bases. CDR3 nucleotides: TGTGCCAGCAGCTTTGGACTAGCGCTATACAATGAGCAGTTCTTC. Protein product: CASSFGLALYNEQFF.

This clone was detected only once. The chain links TRBV28 to TRBJ1-6, with TRBD1 as a possible D gene (5 bases). CDR3 length equals 15 residues. Germline V gene sequence: CDR1 MDHEN, CDR2 SYDVKM. V lost 4 bases, J lost 7 bases, and 14 bases lay in between. DNA of the CDR3: TGTGCCAGCAGTTCCCCCAGAACAGGCAATTCACCCCTCCACTTT. The encoded protein is CASSSPRTGNSPLHF.

V is TRBV4-1 and J is TRBJ1-6, with D unresolved. Trimming took off 1 base at V and 9 bases at J, with 7 bases between the two ends. This CDR3 has 13 residues. Germline CDR1 reads MGHRA; CDR2 reads YSYEKL. The CDR3 sequence is CASSQVMISPLHF. The DNA of the CDR3 is TGCGCCAGCAGCCAAGTAATGATTTCACCCCTCCACTTT.

This rearrangement joins TRBV29-1 to TRBJ2-3, with TRBD2 matching 7 bases. From germline, CDR1 is SQVTM and CDR2 ANQGSEA. Trimming removed 8 bases from V and 2 bases from J; junction bases left unmatched: 7. The CDR3 is 13 residues long. This CDR3 is CSTQGLLTDTQYF. The CDR3 coding sequence is TGCAGCACCCAGGGACTACTCACAGATACGCAGTATTTT.

The chain employs TRBV19 and TRBJ2-7; the D is unclear. Germline V gene sequence: CDR1 LNHDA, CDR2 SQIVND (reference sequence). Trimming removed 4 bases from V and 4 bases from J, with 17 bases in between. The length of the CDR3 is 15 residues. DNA of the CDR3: TGTGCCAGTAGTAGGTTCGGCTCTTCCTCTTACGAGCAGTACTTC. Translating it yields CASSRFGSSSYEQYF. The complete variable domain, with remaining parts taken from reference TRBV19 and TRBJ2-7, reads DGGITQSPKYLFRKEGQNVTLSCEQNLNHDAMYWYRQDPGQGLRLIYYSQIVNDFQKGDIAEGYSVSREKKESFPLTVTSAQKNPTAFYLCASSRFGSSSYEQYFGPGTRLTVT.

This clone was seen just once. The same CDR3 also results from other DNA sequences found in this sample. V is TRBV18 and J is TRBJ1-2; no firm D call. The CDR3 runs to 13 residues. Trimming removed 2 bases from V and 3 bases from J, with 7 bases in between. The germline V gene encodes CDR1 KGHSH and CDR2 LQKENI. CDR3 in amino acids: CASSPGGDYGYTF. In DNA form, the CDR3 reads TGTGCCAGCTCACCAGGCGGGGACTATGGCTACACCTTC.

The chain joins TRBV5-4 to TRBJ2-2; no reliable D call. The V and J ends lost 0 bases and 4 bases respectively, with 7 bases between them. CDR3 length equals 14 residues. CDR1 is SGHNT and CDR2 is YYREEE in the germline V gene (reference sequence). In DNA form, the CDR3 reads TGTGCCAGCAGCTTGGCCTCTGTCACCGGGGAGCTGTTTTTT. It specifies CASSLASVTGELFF.

This chain uses TRBV18 with TRBJ1-4; D unresolved. The CDR3 runs 15 residues. Deletions cut 3 bases from V and 0 bases from J, with 8 bases between. The germline V gene encodes CDR1 KGHSH and CDR2 LQKENI. The CDR3 DNA is TGTGCCAGCTCACCCAGAACGTCAACTAATGAAAAACTGTTTTTT. Its translation: CASSPRTSTNEKLFF.

The chain combines TRBV5-6 with TRBJ2-3, with TRBD2 matching over 9 bases. The V and J ends lost 0 bases and 0 bases, in that order; junction bases with no gene match: 8. The CDR3 totals 18 residues. The germline CDR1 and CDR2 sequences are SGHDT and YYEEEE. The CDR3 bases are TGTGCCAGCAGCTTGGCCGGGCTAGCGGGATCTAGCACAGATACGCAGTATTTT. This sequence encodes CASSLAGLAGSSTDTQYF.

The rearrangement links TRBV10-3 to TRBJ2-1, with 11 bases fitting TRBD1. The V segment lost 2 bases and the J segment 9 bases; nucleotides outside the gene matches: 9. CDR1 ENHRY and CDR2 SYGVKD come from the germline V gene. This CDR3 region has 16 residues. CDR3: CAISEVSGQGGPEQFF. As DNA, the CDR3 is TGTGCCATCAGTGAGGTTTCGGGACAGGGGGGACCTGAGCAGTTCTTC.

This sequence joins TRBV11-1 and TRBJ2-5; 9 bases match TRBD2. The J call is doubtful: the DNA matches TRBJ2-7 better. There are 17 residues in the CDR3. Germline CDR1 is SGHAT and CDR2 is FQDESV (reference sequence). CDR3 loop: CASSLEWAAGGPGEQYF. Here the CDR3 DNA reads TGTGCCAGCAGCTTAGAATGGGCGGCGGGAGGGCCTGGCGAGCAGTACTTC.

The chain employs TRBV30 and TRBJ2-5; no reliable D call. Germline V gives CDR1 GTSNPN, CDR2 SVGIG (reference sequence). Trimming took 1 base from V and 7 from J, leaving 10 bases between them. This CDR3 region has 12 residues. This CDR3 reads CAWSGAPGTQYF. The DNA for the CDR3 is TGTGCCTGGAGTGGGGCTCCGGGGACCCAGTACTTC.

The chain couples TRBV5-5 to TRBJ2-2; D unclear. The V gene lost 4 bases and the J gene lost 6 bases, with 19 bases spanning the gap. Germline loops: CDR1 SGHKS, CDR2 YYEKEE (reference sequence). This CDR3 comprises 16 residues. The CDR3 loop is CASSLRAITRAGELFF. CDR3 nucleotides: TGTGCCAGCAGCCTTAGGGCAATTACACGCGCCGGGGAGCTGTTTTTT.

The chain has TRBV7-2 and TRBJ2-1; 7 positions agree with TRBD2. Germline lookup yields CDR1 SGHTA and CDR2 FQGNSA. Germline trimming cut 3 bases from V and 2 bases from J; bases unmatched to any gene: 4. This CDR3 spans 15 amino acids. Written as DNA, the CDR3 is TGTGCCAGCAGCTTTGCTAGCGGACCCTACAATGAGCAGTTCTTC. This codes for CASSFASGPYNEQFF. The whole variable domain, filled in from reference TRBV7-2 and TRBJ2-1, reads GAGVSQSPSNKVTEKGKDVELRCDPISGHTALYWYRQSLGQGLEFLIYFQGNSAPDKSGLPSDRFSAERTGGSVSTLTIQRTQQEDSAVYLCASSFASGPYNEQFFGPGTRLTVL.

V is TRBV28 and J is TRBJ2-7, with a weak D call TRBD2 (6 bases). The germline V and J ends were trimmed by 3 bases and 3 bases, with 15 bases remaining between them. The germline gives CDR1 MDHEN, CDR2 SYDVKM. CDR3 length: 15 amino acids. Here the CDR3 DNA reads TGTGCCAGCAGTTTGGAGGGGTTTCTTGACTACGAGCAGTACTTC. It is translated as CASSLEGFLDYEQYF. The full variable domain, rest sourced from reference TRBV28 and TRBJ2-7, is DVKVTQSSRYLVKRTGEKVFLECVQDMDHENMFWYRQDPGLGLRLIYFSYDVKMKEKGDIPEGYSVSREKKERFSLILESASTNQTSMYLCASSLEGFLDYEQYFGPGTRLTVT.

This chain links TRBV7-3 with TRBJ1-1; D is unclear. The CDR3 sequence is 16 residues long. Trimming pared 4 bases from V and 0 bases from J, leaving 15 bases between. Germline lookup yields CDR1 SGHTA and CDR2 FQGTGA. CDR3 protein: CASSSGYGRLNTEAFF. DNA for the CDR3: TGTGCCAGCAGCTCCGGTTACGGACGGTTGAACACTGAAGCTTTCTTT.

The CDR3 protein is CASSPIDRGAYEQFF. The CDR3 DNA reads TGTGCCAGCTCACCAATAGACAGGGGCGCATATGAGCAGTTCTTC. The genes are TRBV18 and TRBJ2-1; TRBD1 agrees at 8 bases. The CDR3 is 15 residues long. In germline, CDR1 is KGHSH, CDR2 LQKENI. V shed 2 bases, J shed 8 bases, and the junction held 8 bases outside the gene matches.

The sample holds one count of this clone. V and J are TRBV19 and TRBJ2-5; unclear D gene. The V gene's germline CDR1 is LNHDA and CDR2 SQIVND (reference sequence). This CDR3 spans 15 amino acids. Trimming took 1 base from V and 1 from J, leaving 10 bases between them. The CDR3 nucleotides read TGTGCCAGTAGTATAGGTTCCGCTGCCCAAGAGACCCAGTACTTC. This encodes CASSIGSAAQETQYF.

J is TRBJ2-7 and V is TRBV29-1; 7 bases are shared with TRBD2. V lost 3 bases, J lost 5 bases, and 1 base stayed unmatched. The CDR3 is made up of 11 amino acids. The V gene's germline CDR1 is SQVTM and CDR2 ANQGSEA. CDR3 sequence: CSVEGGNEQYF. CDR3 in DNA: TGCAGCGTTGAGGGGGGGAACGAGCAGTACTTC.

V gene TRBV6-1 combines with J gene TRBJ2-5; 8 bases map to TRBD2. There are 17 residues in the CDR3. The V gene end was trimmed by 4 bases and the J gene end by 2 bases; junction bases not matched to a gene: 12. Per germline, CDR1 MNHNS and CDR2 SASEGT. CDR3 protein: CASSAHYRGGDQETQYF. The CDR3 bases are TGTGCCAGCAGTGCCCACTACCGGGGGGGAGATCAAGAGACCCAGTACTTC.

This chain uses TRBV18 with TRBJ2-1, with 10 bases that match TRBD2. This CDR3 region has 18 residues. Germline CDR1 is KGHSH and CDR2 is LQKENI. V lost 2 bases, J lost 1 base, and 8 bases stayed unmatched. The CDR3 loop reads CASSPNLLGLASYNEQFF. DNA of the CDR3: TGTGCCAGCTCACCAAACCTTCTGGGACTAGCGTCCTACAATGAGCAGTTCTTC.

The rearrangement joins TRBV14 to TRBJ2-2; D gene ambiguous. In germline, CDR1 is SGHDN, CDR2 FVKESK. This CDR3 contains 15 residues. The V and J ends lost 4 bases and 5 bases respectively, with 14 bases between them. CDR3 bases: TGTGCCAGCAGCCCCCACTTTAGCAGAACCGGGGAGCTGTTTTTT. It encodes CASSPHFSRTGELFF.

This chain joins TRBV7-9 and TRBJ2-3, with D tentatively TRBD2 (5 bases). Trimming left V 4 bases short and J 4 bases short, with 12 bases between. CDR1 and CDR2 from the germline V gene are SEHNR and FQNEAQ (reference sequence). The CDR3 loop spans 14 amino acids. The CDR3 protein is CASSSTGTADTQYF. Written as DNA, the CDR3 is TGTGCCAGCAGCTCGACGGGAACGGCAGATACGCAGTATTTT.

The chain joins TRBV7-3 to TRBJ2-3; no reliable D call. The CDR3 contains 15 residues. Looked up from germline, CDR1 is SGHTA and CDR2 is FQGTGA. V was trimmed by 5 bases and J by 6 bases, leaving 18 bases between them. The CDR3, as DNA: TGTGCCAGCAGCCTCGGACGGCTGAGGTGGGATACGCAGTATTTT. Amino acids: CASSLGRLRWDTQYF.

Points on this clone: The same CDR3 arises from other DNA sequences in this sample as well. The chain is built from TRBV7-8 and TRBJ1-2, with a tentative D call TRBD1 (5 bases). This CDR3 has 13 residues. V lost 0 bases, J lost 7 bases, and 9 bases lay in between. The V gene's germline CDR1 is SGHVS and CDR2 FQNEAQ. CDR3 DNA sequence: TGTGCCAGCAGCTTAGCGGGGGTGGGTGGCTACACCTTC. Translation gives CASSLAGVGGYTF.

The V and J genes are TRBV5-6 and TRBJ1-1, with D maybe TRBD1 (5 bases). The germline CDR1 and CDR2 sequences are SGHDT and YYEEEE. The CDR3 totals 14 residues. The germline V and J ends were trimmed by 3 bases and 5 bases, with 14 bases remaining between them. CDR3 DNA sequence: TGTGCCAGCAGCTCACGGGGGAGGAATACTGAAGCTTTCTTT. It yields the protein CASSSRGRNTEAFF.

This chain links TRBV5-1 with TRBJ2-3, with D possibly being TRBD1 (5 bases). The CDR3 covers 14 residues. Looked up from germline, CDR1 is SGHRS and CDR2 is YFSETQ. The germline V and J ends were trimmed by 0 bases and 5 bases, with 10 bases remaining between them. This CDR3 reads CASSLATQGDTQYF. CDR3 in DNA: TGCGCCAGCAGCTTGGCGACGCAGGGAGATACGCAGTATTTT.